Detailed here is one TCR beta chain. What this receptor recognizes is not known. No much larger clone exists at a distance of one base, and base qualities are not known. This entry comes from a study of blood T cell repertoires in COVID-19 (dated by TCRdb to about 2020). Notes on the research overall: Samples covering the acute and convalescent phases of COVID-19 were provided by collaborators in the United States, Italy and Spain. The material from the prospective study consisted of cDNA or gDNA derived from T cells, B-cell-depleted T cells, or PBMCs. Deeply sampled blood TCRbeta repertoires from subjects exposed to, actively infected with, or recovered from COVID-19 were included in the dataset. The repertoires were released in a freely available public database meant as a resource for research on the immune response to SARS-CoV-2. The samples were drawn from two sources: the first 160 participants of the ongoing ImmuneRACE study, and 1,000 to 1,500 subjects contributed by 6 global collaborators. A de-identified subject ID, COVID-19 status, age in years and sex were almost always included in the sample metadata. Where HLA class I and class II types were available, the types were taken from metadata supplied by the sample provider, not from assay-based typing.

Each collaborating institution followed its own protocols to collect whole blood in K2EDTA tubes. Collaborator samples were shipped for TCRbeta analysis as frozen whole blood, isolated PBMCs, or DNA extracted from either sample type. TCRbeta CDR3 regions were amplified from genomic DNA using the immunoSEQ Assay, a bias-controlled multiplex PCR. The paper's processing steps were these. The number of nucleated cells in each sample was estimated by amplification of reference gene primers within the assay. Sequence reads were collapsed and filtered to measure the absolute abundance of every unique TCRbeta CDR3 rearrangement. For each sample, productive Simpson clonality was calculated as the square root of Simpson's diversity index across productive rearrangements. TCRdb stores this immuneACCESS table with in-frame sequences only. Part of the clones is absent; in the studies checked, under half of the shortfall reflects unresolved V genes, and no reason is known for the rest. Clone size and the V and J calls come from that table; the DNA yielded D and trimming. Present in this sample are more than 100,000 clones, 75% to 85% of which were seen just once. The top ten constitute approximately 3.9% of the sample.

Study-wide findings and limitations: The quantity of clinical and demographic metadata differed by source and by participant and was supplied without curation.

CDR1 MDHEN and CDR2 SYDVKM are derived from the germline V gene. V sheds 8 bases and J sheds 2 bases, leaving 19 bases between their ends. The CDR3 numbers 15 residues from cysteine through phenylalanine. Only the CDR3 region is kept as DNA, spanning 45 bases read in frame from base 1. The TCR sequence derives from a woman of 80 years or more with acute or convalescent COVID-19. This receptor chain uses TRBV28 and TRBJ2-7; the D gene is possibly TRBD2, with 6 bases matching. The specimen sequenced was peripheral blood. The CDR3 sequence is CASHGGLAYTYEQYF. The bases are TGTGCCAGCCACGGCGGGCTAGCGTACACCTACGAGCAGTACTTC.